This T cell receptor (beta chain) came from a study of CD8+ T cells in alopecia areata (dated by TCRdb to the late 2010s). Study-wide context: Treated patients were enrolled in an open-label pilot trial of oral tofacitinib at 5 to 10 mg twice daily for moderate-to-severe alopecia areata. On the human side, TCRbeta sequencing was run on scalp tissue and on sorted CD4+ and CD8+ peripheral blood T cells from healthy controls and from alopecia areata patients with either patchy or totalis/universalis disease. Biopsies were taken from tofacitinib-treated patients at baseline and again at 4 and 24 weeks into treatment, and several of those patients also had a later scalp biopsy. Patients received tofacitinib for 6 to 18 months and were then followed off drug for 6 months to check for delayed response and recurrence. Disease severity in treated patients was measured with the SALT score, which quantifies the percentage of affected scalp surface area. In both human patients and the C3H/HeJ mouse model, the study applied high-throughput TCRbeta sequencing to look at T cell clonal expansion in alopecia areata. Scalp clonality was compared among normal scalp (n=4), patchy alopecia areata scalp (n=8), and alopecia totalis/universalis scalp (n=8). The RNA source kit depended on sample type: the PAXgene miRNA kit for fixed scalp, the miRNeasy kit for PBMCs, and the RNeasy kit for mouse skin. TCRbeta CDR3 regions were amplified by immunoSEQ multiplex PCR using 35 Vbeta forward and 13 Jbeta reverse primers. Broad study findings and their caveats: Shared TCR sequences between patients were less evident than in mice, which may be partly attributable to HLA diversity in the patient population. Resident alphabeta T cells in normal human skin are also sequenced, complicating scalp TCR repertoire analysis, unlike mouse skin dominated by gammadelta T cells. Because the treated cohort was small and had just a single nonresponder, larger studies are needed to establish links between baseline CD8+ expansion and response. During tofacitinib treatment, many expanded lesional clones stuck around in both scalp and blood, and this persistence may partly explain why relapse happens after treatment is stopped. Tofacitinib significantly lowered scalp clonality and the number of expanded CD8+ clones among the top 100 scalp clones. Lesional scalp, especially in alopecia totalis/universalis, showed higher clonality and more expanded CD8+ clones than normal scalp, suggesting antigenic drive.

Comment on this clone: Its specific antigen is unknown. Base qualities were left out, and no much larger clone turns up one base away.

This specimen's time point label, interpreted: around 28 days on oral tofacitinib. The treatment or condition label for this specimen denotes: oral pan-JAK inhibitor, 5-10 mg twice daily. Lesional scalp punch biopsies and peripheral blood were obtained from alopecia areata patients. After PBMCs were isolated by density centrifugation and stained for CD3, CD4 and CD8, a FACSAria was used to sort CD4+ and CD8+ T cells. Via the germline V gene, CDR1 is SGHTA and CDR2 FQGTGA. The CDR3 spans 15 residues, from the cysteine through the phenylalanine. Only CDR3 DNA is held: 45 bases, read in frame from base 1. V is trimmed back by 4 bases and J by 5 bases, and the junction contains 7 bases that no gene match accounts for. To prepare the library, the immunoSEQ multiplex PCR assay was applied. To provide template for TCR sequencing, every sample had RNA extracted and reverse transcribed into cDNA. First-strand cDNA was synthesized with SuperScript III using a 2:1 mix of oligo-dT and random hexamers. Amplification bias was assessed with a synthetic immune receptor repertoire, and residual bias was removed computationally. The study's processing was this. Raw reads were preprocessed to remove errors, and CDR3 was defined by IMGT conventions from the conserved cysteine to phenylalanine. Clonality was computed as 1 minus the Shannon entropy, with the entropy normalized by log2 of the number of productive unique TCRs. CD4 or CD8 identity of scalp clones was inferred by cross-referencing scalp TCRbeta sequences with sorted blood CD4 and CD8 repertoires. The immuneACCESS repertoire file appears here via TCRdb, limited to in-frame rearrangements. These files lack a portion of the clones; in checked studies, under half of the deficit traces to unresolved V genes, and the cause of the others is not known. D and trimming were read from the DNA, whereas the V and J calls and clone size are those reported in that table. The sample has around 200,000 clones on record, 45% to 65% of them singletons. The top ten hold around 0.69% of the sample.

This TCR came from a human donor with alopecia areata. Sequenced material: CD4+ T cells sorted from blood, taken at week 4, from a patient treated with tofacitinib. The sequence links TRBV7-3 to TRBJ2-3; 9 central bases correspond to TRBD2. CDR3 loop: CASSSAGGPGDTQYF. In nucleotide form, the sequence is TGTGCCAGCAGCTCCGCGGGAGGGCCAGGAGATACGCAGTATTTT.